The text below deals with one T cell receptor (beta chain). What it binds is unknown. This sample is part of a study of blood T cells in healthy people across ages. Study-level findings and limits: Donor CMV status was unknown, possibly confounding expanded clonotype changes.

Extraction of total RNA produced a minimum of 5 micrograms from each sample. The length of the CDR3 is 12 residues. V dropped 5 bases and J dropped 3 bases, with 7 bases sitting between them. The germline V gene has CDR1 MNHEY and CDR2 SVGEGT. Through a sample-barcoded 5' primer and a J-beta primer mix, a second PCR was run for roughly 6 to 11 cycles. TCRdb used MiXCR to reprocess the 5' RACE reads, holding one entry per CDR3 protein. The table shows roughly 800,000 distinct CDR3 sequences, with 58% occurring only once. The receptor's source is a man aged 25 to 40 in good health. This chain uses TRBV6-2 or TRBV6-3 with TRBJ2-5, with D possibly being TRBD2 (6 bases). Sequencing was done on a sample of blood. The CDR3: CASSGGKETQYF. The CDR3 region has the DNA TGTGCCAGCAGTGGGGGGAAAGAGACCCAGTACTTC.